The rows below give T cell receptor beta chains drawn from one sample of a study of blood T cell repertoires in COVID-19. The data were produced by immunoSEQ multiplex PCR, yet TCRdb's version contains in-frame clones alone and is incomplete. The repertoire holds fewer than 450,000 clones, with 88% as singletons. The sequencing input was peripheral blood. These receptors originate from a woman aged 45-59 years with COVID-19, enrolled during active disease. CDR3s include the opening cysteine and the closing phenylalanine or tryptophan. Each record gives: D gene, J gene, clone size, V gene, CDR3 protein, CDR3 DNA. D genes are given only for firm matches. Size is stated for part of the rows, as once, few or many counts, or as a class when the clone is expanded.

D: TRBD1; J: TRBJ2-2; size: -; V: TRBV19; CDR3: CASTPPGQINTGELFF; DNA: TGTGCCAGTACCCCTCCGGGACAGATAAACACCGGGGAGCTGTTTTTT
D: -; J: TRBJ1-6; size: -; V: TRBV2; CDR3: CASRKQNSPLHF; DNA: TGTGCCAGCCGAAAACAGAATTCACCCCTCCACTTT
D: TRBD1; J: TRBJ2-3; size: -; V: TRBV6-5; CDR3: CASSLDRGRNTQYF; DNA: TGTGCCAGCAGTTTAGACAGGGGGAGAAATACGCAGTATTTT
D: -; J: TRBJ2-7; size: once; V: TRBV2; CDR3: CASRWDNNNEQYF; DNA: TGTGCCAGCCGGTGGGACAATAATAACGAGCAGTACTTC
D: -; J: TRBJ2-7; size: -; V: TRBV6-1; CDR3: CASSDFAGRFYEQYF; DNA: TGTGCCAGCAGTGATTTTGCGGGGAGGTTTTACGAGCAGTACTTC
D: -; J: TRBJ1-5; size: -; V: TRBV6-5; CDR3: CASSYAEGPQHF; DNA: TGTGCCAGCAGTTACGCTGAGGGGCCCCAGCATTTT
D: -; J: TRBJ1-1; size: -; V: TRBV5-1; CDR3: CASSFSSTEAFF; DNA: TGCGCCAGCAGCTTTAGTAGCACTGAAGCTTTCTTT
D: TRBD1; J: TRBJ1-2; size: -; V: TRBV7-9; CDR3: CASSLGAGQGSVNYGYTF; DNA: TGTGCCAGCAGCTTAGGTGCGGGACAGGGGTCGGTTAACTATGGCTACACCTTC
D: -; J: TRBJ1-2; size: -; V: TRBV30; CDR3: CAWSGLHYGYTF; DNA: TGTGCCTGGAGCGGACTGCATTATGGCTACACCTTC
D: -; J: TRBJ2-1; size: -; V: TRBV19; CDR3: CASSSQGYNEQFF; DNA: TGTGCCAGTAGCAGCCAGGGTTACAATGAGCAGTTCTTC
D: -; J: TRBJ1-6; size: -; V: TRBV6-5; CDR3: CASSLERDSPLHF; DNA: TGTGCCAGCAGTTTAGAGAGAGATTCACCCCTCCACTTT
D: -; J: TRBJ2-6; size: -; V: TRBV24-1; CDR3: CATLGVGANVLTF; DNA: TGTGCCACCCTAGGGGTTGGGGCCAACGTCCTGACTTTC
D: TRBD2; J: TRBJ2-1; size: once; V: TRBV6-5; CDR3: CASSPSTSGAGEQFF; DNA: TGTGCCAGCAGCCCCTCTACTAGCGGGGCAGGTGAGCAGTTCTTC
D: -; J: TRBJ2-7; size: few; V: TRBV6-6; CDR3: CASSYDRTAYEQYF; DNA: TGTGCCAGCAGTTATGACAGGACAGCCTACGAGCAGTACTTC
D: -; J: TRBJ1-2; size: -; V: TRBV6-5; CDR3: CASSYWERGYGYTF; DNA: TGTGCCAGCAGTTACTGGGAGCGAGGCTATGGCTACACCTTC
D: TRBD1; J: TRBJ1-2; size: -; V: TRBV7-9; CDR3: CASSPALAGGNGYTF; DNA: TGTGCCAGCAGCCCTGCATTGGCAGGGGGCAATGGCTACACCTTC
D: TRBD1; J: TRBJ1-4; size: -; V: TRBV4-1; CDR3: CASSQESQGAGEKLFF; DNA: TGCGCCAGCAGCCAAGAGTCACAGGGGGCGGGTGAAAAACTGTTTTTT
D: -; J: TRBJ1-3; size: -; V: TRBV7-9; CDR3: CASSSGGAGNTIYF; DNA: TGTGCCAGCAGCTCCGGGGGGGCTGGAAACACCATATATTTT
D: -; J: TRBJ1-1; size: -; V: TRBV18; CDR3: CASSTIPENTEAFF; DNA: TGTGCCAGCTCCACCATACCAGAGAACACTGAAGCTTTCTTT
D: TRBD1; J: TRBJ1-5; size: once; V: TRBV7-8; CDR3: CASSSGGRQPQHF; DNA: TGTGCCAGCAGCTCAGGGGGGCGTCAGCCCCAGCATTTT
D: TRBD1; J: TRBJ1-1; size: once; V: TRBV5-8; CDR3: CASRRPGGKNTEAFF; DNA: TGTGCCAGCCGCCGCCCAGGGGGTAAGAACACTGAAGCTTTCTTT
D: -; J: TRBJ2-3; size: many; V: TRBV10-1; CDR3: CASQKGVSDTQYF; DNA: TGCGCCAGCCAAAAAGGAGTTTCAGATACGCAGTATTTT
D: -; J: TRBJ1-2; size: -; V: TRBV3-1/TRBV3-2; CDR3: CASSQGQGNYGYTF; DNA: TGTGCCAGCAGCCAGGGGCAGGGTAACTATGGCTACACCTTC
D: -; J: TRBJ1-2; size: -; V: TRBV5-1; CDR3: CASSLSEGPYGYTF; DNA: TGCGCCAGCAGCTTGAGCGAGGGCCCCTATGGCTACACCTTC
D: -; J: TRBJ2-5; size: -; V: TRBV24-1; CDR3: CATSDSASVWETQYF; DNA: TGTGCCACCAGTGATAGTGCTAGCGTTTGGGAGACCCAGTACTTC
D: -; J: TRBJ2-6; size: -; V: TRBV2; CDR3: CASTYAIAGANVLTF; DNA: TGTGCCAGCACCTATGCAATAGCCGGGGCCAACGTCCTGACTTTC
D: -; J: TRBJ1-2; size: -; V: TRBV7-8; CDR3: CASSLGPGDPGYTF; DNA: TGTGCCAGCAGCTTAGGGCCGGGGGACCCCGGCTACACCTTC
D: -; J: TRBJ1-1; size: -; V: TRBV7-2; CDR3: CASSLGGGTHTEAFF; DNA: TGTGCCAGCAGCTTAGGAGGCGGGACCCACACTGAAGCTTTCTTT
D: -; J: TRBJ1-1; size: once; V: TRBV10-3; CDR3: CAISESPQHTEAFF; DNA: TGTGCCATCAGTGAGTCTCCACAGCACACTGAAGCTTTCTTT
D: -; J: TRBJ1-2; size: -; V: TRBV30; CDR3: CACLLRGAKYGYTF; DNA: TGTGCCTGCCTACTACGAGGCGCTAAGTATGGCTACACCTTC
D: -; J: TRBJ1-2; size: -; V: TRBV13; CDR3: CASSSQGANYGYTF; DNA: TGTGCCAGCAGCTCACAGGGAGCTAACTATGGCTACACCTTC
D: TRBD1; J: TRBJ1-2; size: -; V: TRBV28; CDR3: CASRSTDREYGYTF; DNA: TGTGCCAGCAGATCCACAGACAGGGAGTATGGCTACACCTTC
D: TRBD1; J: TRBJ2-7; size: -; V: TRBV9; CDR3: CASSDPGQGLSGEQYF; DNA: TGTGCCAGCAGCGACCCGGGACAGGGGCTTTCGGGTGAGCAGTACTTC